The 2 T cell receptor beta chains listed next were all sequenced from one sample in a study of brain T cells in children with intractable seizures. As for time point: blood from clinic visit 5 months post-surgery; TSC patient then seizure free. The repertoire was sequenced with immunoSEQ multiplex PCR; TCRdb's copy has only in-frame clones and lacks some. The data hold about 320,000 clones, with over 90% observed a single time. The input for sequencing was peripheral blood, taken more than 4 months after surgery. These receptors all stem from a boy less than two years old with tuberous sclerosis and intractable seizures.

CDR3 amino acids: CASSIPGDRLTDTQYF. In DNA, the CDR3 is TGTGCCAGCAGTATACCCGGGGACAGACTCACAGATACGCAGTATTTT. The chain links TRBV2 to TRBJ2-3; TRBD1 matches 7 bases. The V gene's germline CDR1 is SNHLY and CDR2 FYNNEI. Trimming removed 5 bases from V and 2 bases from J; junction bases left unmatched: 10. This CDR3 comprises 16 residues. Full variable domain (outside the CDR3, taken from reference TRBV2 and TRBJ2-3): EPEVTQTPSHQVTQMGQEVILRCVPISNHLYFYWYRQILGQKVEFLVSFYNNEISEKSEIFDDQFSVERPDGSNFTLKIRSTKLEDSAMYFCASSIPGDRLTDTQYFGPGTRLTVL.

The chain joins TRBV12-3 or TRBV12-4 to TRBJ1-2; perhaps TRBD1 as D (6 bases). This CDR3 is 13 amino acids long. The V end was cut by 3 bases, the J end by 5 bases, with 10 bases between. CDR3 loop: CASSFLGAYGYTF. The CDR3 DNA reads TGTGCCAGCAGTTTCCTGGGGGCATATGGCTACACCTTC.